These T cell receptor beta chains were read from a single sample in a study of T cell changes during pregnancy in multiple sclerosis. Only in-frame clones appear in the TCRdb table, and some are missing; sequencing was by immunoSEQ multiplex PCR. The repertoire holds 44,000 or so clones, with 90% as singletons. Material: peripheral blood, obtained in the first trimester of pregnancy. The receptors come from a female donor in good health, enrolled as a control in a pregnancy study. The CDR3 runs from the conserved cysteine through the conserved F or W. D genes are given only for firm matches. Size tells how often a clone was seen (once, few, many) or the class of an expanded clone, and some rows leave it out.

DNA: TGTGCCAGCAGCTTTTGGGGCCGGAACAGAACCTCTAACTATGGCTACACCTTC
CDR3: CASSFWGRNRTSNYGYTF
J: TRBJ1-2
V: TRBV7-9
length: 18
D: .
size: few

DNA: TGCGCCAGCAGCTTGGAGTTGGGGGGGTCAATCGGAAACACCATATATTTT
CDR3: CASSLELGGSIGNTIYF
J: TRBJ1-3
V: TRBV5-1
length: 17
D: .
size: .

DNA: TGTGCCTGGGGGAGCGGGACCGGCACAGATACGCAGTATTTT
CDR3: CAWGSGTGTDTQYF
J: TRBJ2-3
V: TRBV30
length: 14
D: TRBD2
size: once

DNA: TGTGCCAGTAGTCAACAGGGGGCGCAGAGCAATCAGCCCCAGCATTTT
CDR3: CASSQQGAQSNQPQHF
J: TRBJ1-5
V: TRBV19
length: 16
D: TRBD1
size: .

DNA: TGTGCCAGCAGTTTAGGGACAGACTTAGCCAAAAACATTCAGTACTTC
CDR3: CASSLGTDLAKNIQYF
J: TRBJ2-4
V: TRBV28
length: 16
D: TRBD1
size: .

DNA: TGTGCCAGCAGCTTTCTAGCGGGAGCCTACAATGAGCAGTTCTTC
CDR3: CASSFLAGAYNEQFF
J: TRBJ2-1
V: TRBV11-2
length: 15
D: TRBD2
size: .

DNA: TGCGCCAGCAGCGTACGGACAGGGGCCGGCGAGACCCAGTACTTC
CDR3: CASSVRTGAGETQYF
J: TRBJ2-5
V: TRBV5-1
length: 15
D: TRBD1
size: .

DNA: TGTGCCACCAACAGAGTAGAGGACAGGTGGAATGGCTACACCTTC
CDR3: CATNRVEDRWNGYTF
J: TRBJ1-2
V: TRBV6-1
length: 15
D: TRBD1
size: .

DNA: TGTGCCAGCAGCCACCAGGGGTCGAACAATGAGCAGTTCTTC
CDR3: CASSHQGSNNEQFF
J: TRBJ2-1
V: TRBV14
length: 14
D: .
size: .

DNA: TGCGCCAGCAGGTTGACAGCGAACACTGAAGCTTTCTTT
CDR3: CASRLTANTEAFF
J: TRBJ1-1
V: TRBV5-1
length: 13
D: .
size: .

DNA: TGTGCCAGCAGTTGGGGTAGCGGGGGGGATTACAATGAGCAGTTCTTC
CDR3: CASSWGSGGDYNEQFF
J: TRBJ2-1
V: TRBV28
length: 16
D: TRBD2
size: .

DNA: TGTGCCAGCACCGAGACGACCGGACAGAGGAATCAGCCCCAGCATTTT
CDR3: CASTETTGQRNQPQHF
J: TRBJ1-5
V: TRBV28
length: 16
D: .
size: .

DNA: TGCGCCAGCAGCTCATGGACAGAAGGTCAAGAGACCCAGTACTTC
CDR3: CASSSWTEGQETQYF
J: TRBJ2-5
V: TRBV5-1
length: 15
D: .
size: .

DNA: TGTGCTAGCAGTTCCGGGACTAGAGAGACCCAGTACTTC
CDR3: CASSSGTRETQYF
J: TRBJ2-5
V: TRBV7-7
length: 13
D: TRBD2
size: .

DNA: TGTGCCAGCAGCCAGGCCAGGGTTTCAGGGAACACCATATATTTT
CDR3: CASSQARVSGNTIYF
J: TRBJ1-3
V: TRBV7-8
length: 15
D: .
size: .

DNA: TGTGCCAGCTCACCGGGGACAGAGAATGAAAAACTGTTTTTT
CDR3: CASSPGTENEKLFF
J: TRBJ1-4
V: TRBV18
length: 14
D: TRBD1
size: .

DNA: TGTGCCAGCTCACCGACCGGGACAGAAGTCCTGGAGACCCAGTACTTC
CDR3: CASSPTGTEVLETQYF
J: TRBJ2-5
V: TRBV18
length: 16
D: TRBD1
size: .

DNA: TGCGCCAGCAGCCAACAGGAGATTAGGGGGCGATTCAGTGAGCAGTTCTTC
CDR3: CASSQQEIRGRFSEQFF
J: TRBJ2-1
V: TRBV4-3
length: 17
D: TRBD1
size: once

DNA: TGCGCCAGCAGCCGGAAACTGACAGGATCGAGGTCCATATACAATGAGCAGTTCTTC
CDR3: CASSRKLTGSRSIYNEQFF
J: TRBJ2-1
V: TRBV4-1
length: 19
D: .
size: .

DNA: TGTGCCAGCAGTTCCCCGGACAGGTCCTACGAGCAGTACTTC
CDR3: CASSSPDRSYEQYF
J: TRBJ2-7
V: TRBV28
length: 14
D: TRBD1
size: few

DNA: TGTGCCAGCTGCACTTCCGTCGGCCAAGAGACCCAGTACTTC
CDR3: CASCTSVGQETQYF
J: TRBJ2-5
V: TRBV27
length: 14
D: .
size: .

DNA: TGCGCCAGCGGGGGGGGGCGGGAAAACACTGAAGCTTTCTTT
CDR3: CASGGGRENTEAFF
J: TRBJ1-1
V: TRBV5-1
length: 14
D: .
size: .

DNA: TGTGCCAGCAGAAAGACAGGGAGCTCCTACGAGCAGTACTTC
CDR3: CASRKTGSSYEQYF
J: TRBJ2-7
V: TRBV2
length: 14
D: TRBD1
size: .

DNA: TGTGCCAGCAGCAAAGGGACAGGGGATCGAGCTTTCTTT
CDR3: CASSKGTGDRAFF
J: TRBJ1-1
V: TRBV14
length: 13
D: TRBD1
size: .

DNA: TGTGCCAGCAGTATACAGGTTTCTAGCACAGATACGCAGTATTTT
CDR3: CASSIQVSSTDTQYF
J: TRBJ2-3
V: TRBV28
length: 15
D: .
size: .

DNA: TGTGCCAGCAGCCAGGCAGGGGACTATGGCTACACCTTC
CDR3: CASSQAGDYGYTF
J: TRBJ1-2
V: TRBV14
length: 13
D: .
size: .

DNA: TGTGCCAGCAGCTTGGCTAGCGGGGGACCAGATACGCAGTATTTT
CDR3: CASSLASGGPDTQYF
J: TRBJ2-3
V: TRBV7-9
length: 15
D: TRBD2
size: .

DNA: TGCAGCGTTGAAAAAAGAGAGGTAGGAGAGACCCAGTACTTC
CDR3: CSVEKREVGETQYF
J: TRBJ2-5
V: TRBV29-1
length: 14
D: .
size: once

DNA: TGTGCCAGTAGAGTGGCACACTCCTACGAGCAGTACTTC
CDR3: CASRVAHSYEQYF
J: TRBJ2-7
V: TRBV19
length: 13
D: .
size: few

DNA: TGCAGCGACAAGGAGCCTAAGGGGGGCTACACCTTC
CDR3: CSDKEPKGGYTF
J: TRBJ1-2
V: TRBV29-1
length: 12
D: .
size: .

DNA: TGTGCCAGCAGCGCGGGACAGGGGATCGCACCGTATCGAAACACCATATATTTT
CDR3: CASSAGQGIAPYRNTIYF
J: TRBJ1-3
V: TRBV5-6
length: 18
D: TRBD1
size: .

DNA: TGTGCCAGCATTAGAGCGGGGGCTCTGGGGGAGCTGTTTTTT
CDR3: CASIRAGALGELFF
J: TRBJ2-2
V: TRBV6-1
length: 14
D: TRBD2
size: .

DNA: TGTGCCAGTAGTATTTTCGGCGGCACTGAAGCTTTCTTT
CDR3: CASSIFGGTEAFF
J: TRBJ1-1
V: TRBV19
length: 13
D: .
size: .

DNA: TGTGCCAGCAGCTTGGGACTAGCGGGAGAAACAGATACGCAGTATTTT
CDR3: CASSLGLAGETDTQYF
J: TRBJ2-3
V: TRBV7-3
length: 16
D: TRBD2
size: once

DNA: TGTGCCTGGAGTGCGACCCGTCGGGGAGTTAACACCGGGGAGCTGTTTTTT
CDR3: CAWSATRRGVNTGELFF
J: TRBJ2-2
V: TRBV30
length: 17
D: .
size: .

DNA: TGTGCCAGCAGCCCCGGGGCCTGGGGGGATGGAGATACGCAGTATTTT
CDR3: CASSPGAWGDGDTQYF
J: TRBJ2-3
V: TRBV7-9
length: 16
D: .
size: .

DNA: TGTGCCAGCAGCGTATCCAGGGGTGACACCGGGGAGCTGTTTTTT
CDR3: CASSVSRGDTGELFF
J: TRBJ2-2
V: TRBV9
length: 15
D: .
size: .

DNA: TGCGCCAGCAGCCAAGATCTCTCCAGGGCCGACGAGCAGTACTTC
CDR3: CASSQDLSRADEQYF
J: TRBJ2-7
V: TRBV4-1
length: 15
D: .
size: few

DNA: TGTGCCAGCAGCCAAGACCGCGGTCCCTACGAGCAGTACTTC
CDR3: CASSQDRGPYEQYF
J: TRBJ2-7
V: TRBV4-2
length: 14
D: .
size: .

DNA: TGTGCCAGCAGCTTAAGGAGAGGGGCGGGATATGGCTACACCTTC
CDR3: CASSLRRGAGYGYTF
J: TRBJ1-2
V: TRBV7-2
length: 15
D: .
size: .

DNA: TGTGCCAGCAGCTTAGACATCTACAATGAGCAGTTCTTC
CDR3: CASSLDIYNEQFF
J: TRBJ2-1
V: TRBV7-6
length: 13
D: .
size: .

DNA: TGTGCCAGCAGCCTGATCGACAGGCTGAACACTGAAGCTTTCTTT
CDR3: CASSLIDRLNTEAFF
J: TRBJ1-1
V: TRBV14
length: 15
D: .
size: .

DNA: TGCAGCGTTGGTAGCGGCCAAGAGACCCAGTACTTC
CDR3: CSVGSGQETQYF
J: TRBJ2-5
V: TRBV29-1
length: 12
D: .
size: .